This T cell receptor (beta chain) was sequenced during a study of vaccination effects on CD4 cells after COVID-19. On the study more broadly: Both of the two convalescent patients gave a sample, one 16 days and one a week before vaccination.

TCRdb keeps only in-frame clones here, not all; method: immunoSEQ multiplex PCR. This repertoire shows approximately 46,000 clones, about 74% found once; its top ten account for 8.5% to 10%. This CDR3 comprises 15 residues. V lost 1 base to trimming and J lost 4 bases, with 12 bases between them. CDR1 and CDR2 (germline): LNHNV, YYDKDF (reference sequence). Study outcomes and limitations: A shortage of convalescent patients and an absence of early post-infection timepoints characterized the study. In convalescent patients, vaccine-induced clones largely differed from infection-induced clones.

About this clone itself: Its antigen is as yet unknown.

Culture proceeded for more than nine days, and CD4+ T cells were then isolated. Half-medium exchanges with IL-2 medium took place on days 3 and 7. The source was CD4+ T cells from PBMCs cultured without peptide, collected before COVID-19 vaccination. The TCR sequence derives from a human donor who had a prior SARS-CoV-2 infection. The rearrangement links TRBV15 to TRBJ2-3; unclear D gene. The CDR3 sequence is CATSRVVNGADTQYF. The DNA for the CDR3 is TGTGCCACCAGCAGAGTGGTGAATGGTGCAGATACGCAGTATTTT.